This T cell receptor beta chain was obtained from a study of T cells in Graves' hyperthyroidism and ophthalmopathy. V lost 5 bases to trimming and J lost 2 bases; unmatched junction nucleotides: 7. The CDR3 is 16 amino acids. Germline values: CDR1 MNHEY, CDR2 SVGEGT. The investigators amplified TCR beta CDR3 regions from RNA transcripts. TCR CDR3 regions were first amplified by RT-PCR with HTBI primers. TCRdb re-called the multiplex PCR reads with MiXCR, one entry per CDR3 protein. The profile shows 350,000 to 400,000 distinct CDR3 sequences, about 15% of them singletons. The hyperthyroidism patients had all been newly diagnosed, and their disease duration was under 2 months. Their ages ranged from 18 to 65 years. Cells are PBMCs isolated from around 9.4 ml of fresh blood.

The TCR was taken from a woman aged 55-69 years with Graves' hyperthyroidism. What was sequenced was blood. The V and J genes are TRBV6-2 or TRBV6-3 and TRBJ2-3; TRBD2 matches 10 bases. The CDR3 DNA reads TGTGCCAGCAGTCCCGCTAGCGGGGGCTCCACAGATACGCAGTATTTT. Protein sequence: CASSPASGGSTDTQYF.